These T cell receptor beta chains were read from a single sample in a study of persistence of HIV-infected CD4 T cells. Clones were sequenced by immunoSEQ multiplex PCR, and TCRdb holds only the in-frame ones, with some missing. The sample carries more than 30,000 clones, more than 75% recorded once. No cognate antigen is known for these TCRs. Here the sequenced sample was cultured CD4+ T cells from PBMCs, taken from a patient who received antiretroviral therapy. These receptors were taken from an adult with HIV. The donor label of this sample is uncertain. CDR3s include the opening cysteine and the closing phenylalanine or tryptophan. The D gene is left open where the match is weak. Clone size is stated in some rows and not others, as once, few, many or a class when expanded.

j_gene: TRBJ1-1
d_gene: NA
v_gene: TRBV28
abundance: NA
CDR3aa: CASSLSPAGLNTEAFF
CDR3nt: TGTGCCAGCAGTTTATCCCCGGCAGGGCTGAACACTGAAGCTTTCTTT

j_gene: TRBJ2-1
d_gene: TRBD1
v_gene: TRBV6-5
abundance: NA
CDR3aa: CASSSETQGVDEFF
CDR3nt: TGTGCCAGCAGTTCCGAAACACAGGGGGTCGATGAGTTCTTC

j_gene: TRBJ2-7
d_gene: NA
v_gene: TRBV2
abundance: NA
CDR3aa: CASKYGITTYEQYF
CDR3nt: TGTGCCAGCAAGTACGGGATAACCACCTACGAGCAGTACTTC

j_gene: TRBJ2-2
d_gene: NA
v_gene: TRBV6-4
abundance: NA
CDR3aa: CASSDAGAGTGELFF
CDR3nt: TGTGCCAGCAGTGACGCAGGGGCGGGGACCGGGGAGCTGTTTTTT

j_gene: TRBJ2-2
d_gene: NA
v_gene: TRBV10-2
abundance: NA
CDR3aa: CASRSGLYTGELFF
CDR3nt: TGCGCCAGCAGATCAGGGTTATACACCGGGGAGCTGTTTTTT

j_gene: TRBJ1-5
d_gene: NA
v_gene: TRBV6-6
abundance: NA
CDR3aa: CASSPSWTAFSNQPQHF
CDR3nt: TGTGCCAGCAGTCCCTCCTGGACAGCTTTTAGCAATCAGCCCCAGCATTTT

j_gene: TRBJ2-3
d_gene: NA
v_gene: TRBV21-1
abundance: NA
CDR3aa: CASSKVGGMDTQYF
CDR3nt: TGTGCCAGCAGCAAAGTGGGGGGTATGGATACGCAGTATTTT

j_gene: TRBJ2-3
d_gene: TRBD1
v_gene: TRBV5-6
abundance: few
CDR3aa: CASSRTGTTDTQYF
CDR3nt: TGTGCCAGCAGCCGGACAGGGACTACAGATACGCAGTATTTT

j_gene: TRBJ1-1
d_gene: NA
v_gene: TRBV7-9
abundance: NA
CDR3aa: CASSREGGTEAFF
CDR3nt: TGTGCCAGCAGCCGAGAGGGGGGTACTGAAGCTTTCTTT

j_gene: TRBJ1-1
d_gene: NA
v_gene: TRBV6-6
abundance: NA
CDR3aa: CASSYGGGTEAFF
CDR3nt: TGTGCCAGCAGTTACGGTGGGGGCACTGAAGCTTTCTTT

j_gene: TRBJ1-1
d_gene: NA
v_gene: TRBV2
abundance: once
CDR3aa: CASKENTEAFF
CDR3nt: TGTGCCAGCAAGGAGAACACTGAAGCTTTCTTT

j_gene: TRBJ1-1
d_gene: NA
v_gene: TRBV7-9
abundance: few
CDR3aa: CASSLALQGSEAFF
CDR3nt: TGTGCCAGCAGCTTAGCCCTCCAGGGTAGTGAAGCTTTCTTT

j_gene: TRBJ1-2
d_gene: TRBD1
v_gene: TRBV5-1
abundance: once
CDR3aa: CASSPGQGYNYGYTF
CDR3nt: TGCGCCAGCAGCCCCGGACAGGGGTATAACTATGGCTACACCTTC